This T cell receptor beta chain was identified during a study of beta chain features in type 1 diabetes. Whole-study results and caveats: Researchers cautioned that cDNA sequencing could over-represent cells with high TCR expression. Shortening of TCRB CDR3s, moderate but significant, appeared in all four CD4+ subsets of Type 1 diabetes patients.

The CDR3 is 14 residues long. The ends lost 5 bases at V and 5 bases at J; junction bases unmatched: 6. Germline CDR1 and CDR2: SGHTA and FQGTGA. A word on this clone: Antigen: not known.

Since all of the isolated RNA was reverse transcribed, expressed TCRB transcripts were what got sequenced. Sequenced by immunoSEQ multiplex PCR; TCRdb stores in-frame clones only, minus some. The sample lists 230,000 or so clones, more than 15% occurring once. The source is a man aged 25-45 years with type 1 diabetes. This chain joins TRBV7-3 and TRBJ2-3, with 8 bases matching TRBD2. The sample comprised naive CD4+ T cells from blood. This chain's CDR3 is CASSQSLAGDTQYF. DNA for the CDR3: TGTGCCAGCAGCCAATCCCTAGCGGGAGATACGCAGTATTTT. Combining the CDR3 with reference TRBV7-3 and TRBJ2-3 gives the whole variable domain GAGVSQTPSNKVTEKGKYVELRCDPISGHTALYWYRQSLGQGPEFLIYFQGTGAADDSGLPNDRFFAVRPEGSVSTLKIQRTERGDSAVYLCASSQSLAGDTQYFGPGTRLTVL.